The subject of this entry is one T cell receptor beta chain. This sample stems from a study of cytomegalovirus exposure and HLA in healthy donors. Study at large: The study's early data release held about 80 million unique TCRs from HLA-typed donors.

Per germline, CDR1 MNHEY and CDR2 SMNVEV (reference sequence). Trimming left V 6 bases short and J 5 bases short, with 16 bases between. CDR3 length: 15 amino acids. The PCR had 60 Vbeta and 13 Jbeta primers. TCRdb keeps only in-frame clones here, not all; method: immunoSEQ multiplex PCR. This sample's table reports about 52,000 clones. The chain uses TRBV27 and TRBJ2-2; D is perhaps TRBD2 (8 bases). Sequences were obtained from PBMCs. The clonotype was recovered from a woman aged 55 to 70 in good health and CMV-seropositive. CDR3 nucleotides: TGTGCCAGCAGAGCGGGGGACAGTATAACCGGGGAGCTGTTTTTT. Translating it yields CASRAGDSITGELFF.